One sample yielded the 27 T cell receptor beta chains listed below, sequenced in a study of T cells expressing NK-cell markers. TCRdb re-called the 5' RACE reads and shows each CDR3 protein once, DNA omitted. The sample is made up of under 500,000 distinct CDR3 sequences, and the top ten hold 6% to 8% of it. The sequencing sample was made of blood T cells: a sorted CD56 or NKG2C T cell subset, CD4+ or CD8+ T cells, or bulk PBMC T cells (not recorded which). These receptors all stem from a woman between 18 and 75 years old in good health.

This chain connects TRBV12-3 or TRBV12-4 to TRBJ2-5; the TCRdb call, TRBD2, lacks DNA for checking. The CDR3 is made up of 14 amino acids. CDR3 in amino acids: CASSTPGLQETQYF.

This rearrangement joins TRBV7-8 to TRBJ2-3; there is no DNA to check the TCRdb D call of TRBD1. Germline V gene sequence: CDR1 SGHVS, CDR2 FQNEAQ. The CDR3 runs 15 residues. The CDR3 sequence is CASSTGQGWADTQYF.

The rearrangement uses TRBV7-2 and TRBJ1-4; TCRdb names TRBD1, which stays unverified in the absence of DNA. The CDR3 has 17 amino acids. CDR1 is SGHTA and CDR2 is FQGNSA in the germline V gene. CDR3 protein: CASSLLGSPGGGEKLFF. Supplemented by reference TRBV7-2 and TRBJ1-4, the full variable domain reads GAGVSQSPSNKVTEKGKDVELRCDPISGHTALYWYRQSLGQGLEFLIYFQGNSAPDKSGLPSDRFSAERTGGSVSTLTIQRTQQEDSAVYLCASSLLGSPGGGEKLFFGSGTQLSVL.

The chain carries TRBV5-5 and TRBJ2-1. Germline CDR1 reads SGHKS; CDR2 reads YYEKEE (reference sequence). This CDR3 is built from 15 residues. Here the CDR3 reads CASSLEFLSYGEQFF. The full variable domain, rest sourced from reference TRBV5-5 and TRBJ2-1, is DAGVTQSPTHLIKTRGQQVTLRCSPISGHKSVSWYQQVLGQGPQFIFQYYEKEERGRGNFPDRFSARQFPNYSSELNVNALLLGDSALYLCASSLEFLSYGEQFFGPGTRLTVL.

V is TRBV20-1 and J is TRBJ2-3; checking the TCRdb D call of TRBD2 is not possible without DNA. Germline CDR1 DFQATT, CDR2 SNEGSKA (reference sequence). CDR3 length equals 14 residues. CDR3 residues: CSAAAGGGTDTQYF.

CDR3 loop: CASSPQREVNTGELFF. The gene calls are TRBV5-1 and TRBJ2-2; absent DNA, TCRdb's TRBD2 call cannot be checked. The CDR3 covers 16 residues. Germline CDR1 and CDR2: SGHRS and YFSETQ.

The rearrangement uses TRBV29-1 and TRBJ2-7; TCRdb's D gene call, TRBD2, goes unchecked for lack of DNA. The V gene's germline CDR1 is SQVTM and CDR2 ANQGSEA. The CDR3 is made up of 12 amino acids. CDR3 protein: CSGTDGGYEQYF.

The rearrangement uses TRBV29-1 and TRBJ1-4. This CDR3 has 14 residues. The germline gives CDR1 SQVTM, CDR2 ANQGSEA. This CDR3 is CSVAGVGRDEKLFF.

The chain combines TRBV5-1 with TRBJ2-7. Germline loops: CDR1 SGHRS, CDR2 YFSETQ. The CDR3 has 13 residues. This chain's CDR3 is CASSLASHYEQYF.

This chain joins TRBV7-9 and TRBJ1-5; TCRdb picks TRBD1, but there is no DNA to check that call. From germline, CDR1 is SEHNR and CDR2 FQNEAQ (reference sequence). This CDR3 has 13 residues. The CDR3 loop is CASSSGQDQPQHF.

V usage is TRBV7-9 and J usage is TRBJ2-5; no DNA is available, so the TRBD1 call from TCRdb remains unchecked. The CDR3 is 12 residues long. Germline loops: CDR1 SEHNR, CDR2 FQNEAQ (reference sequence). CDR3 loop: CASTREAETQYF. The full variable domain, completed using reference TRBV7-9 and TRBJ2-5, is DTGVSQNPRHKITKRGQNVTFRCDPISEHNRLYWYRQTLGQGPEFLTYFQNEAQLEKSRLLSDRFSAERPKGSFSTLEIQRTEQGDSAMYLCASTREAETQYFGPGTRLLVL.

The chain has TRBV3-1 and TRBJ1-1; as DNA is missing, the TRBD1 call by TCRdb cannot be tested. Germline V CDR1 and CDR2: LGHDT, YNNKEL (reference sequence). The CDR3 is 15 residues long. The CDR3 protein is CASSQDGQGATEAFF.

V and J are TRBV12-3 or TRBV12-4 and TRBJ2-3; TCRdb's D call of TRBD2 is untestable without DNA. The CDR3 spans 13 residues. CDR3 region: CASTLESTDTQYF.

This sequence joins TRBV6-5 and TRBJ2-7; as DNA is missing, the TRBD1 call by TCRdb cannot be tested. The CDR3 is 14 amino acids. Germline V gives CDR1 MNHEY, CDR2 SVGAGI. CDR3 protein: CASSYWQGAYEQYF.

The chain has TRBV7-3 and TRBJ1-4. CDR1 and CDR2 (germline): SGHTA, FQGTGA. The CDR3 covers 14 residues. This chain's CDR3 is CASSPYVGPEKLFF.

V and J are TRBV20-1 and TRBJ2-1; TCRdb proposes TRBD2, but this gene call is untestable without DNA. CDR3 length: 15 amino acids. Germline-derived CDR1 and CDR2 are DFQATT and SNEGSKA (reference sequence). The CDR3 protein is CSASKVVSGVGEQFF.

The V and J genes are TRBV7-9 and TRBJ2-1; TCRdb calls TRBD2, which cannot be checked without DNA. The CDR3 runs 14 residues. The V gene's germline CDR1 is SEHNR and CDR2 FQNEAQ (reference sequence). CDR3 in amino acids: CASIPDWGEDEQFF.

The genes are TRBV2 and TRBJ2-2; the D call from TCRdb, TRBD1, cannot be confirmed without DNA. The CDR3 runs to 15 residues. Germline loops: CDR1 SNHLY, CDR2 FYNNEI. The CDR3 loop is CASSRDGGNTGELFF.

The CDR3 here is CASSEARSLFGELFF. The chain combines TRBV6-1 with TRBJ2-2. Germline CDR1 is MNHNS and CDR2 is SASEGT. The length of the CDR3 is 15 residues.

The chain recombines TRBV25-1 with TRBJ1-6. Germline CDR1 MGHDK, CDR2 SYGVNS. The CDR3 totals 14 residues. CDR3 protein: CASSESRPGSPLHF.

The gene calls are TRBV29-1 and TRBJ1-2. Per germline, CDR1 SQVTM and CDR2 ANQGSEA. The CDR3 is 14 residues long. This CDR3 reads CSVGDAVGLGGYTF.

This rearrangement joins TRBV6-1 to TRBJ1-4; as DNA is missing, the TRBD1 call by TCRdb cannot be tested. This CDR3 has 15 residues. Looked up from germline, CDR1 is MNHNS and CDR2 is SASEGT. The CDR3 is CASSSMTALNEKLFF.

The chain couples TRBV7-6 to TRBJ2-7; the TRBD2 assignment by TCRdb is unverifiable without DNA. Germline-derived CDR1 and CDR2 are SGHVS and FNYEAQ. This CDR3 spans 14 amino acids. CDR3 region: CASSSSGRAYEQYF.

J is TRBJ2-6 and V is TRBV7-2. Germline V gene data show CDR1 as SGHTA and CDR2 as FQGNSA. This CDR3 is built from 15 residues. CDR3 amino acids: CASSLALGGANVLTF.

The chain employs TRBV20-1 and TRBJ2-1; with no DNA, the TCRdb D assignment of TRBD1 cannot be verified. CDR3 length equals 16 residues. Germline V lookup: CDR1 DFQATT, CDR2 SNEGSKA (reference sequence). CDR3 residues: CSATGWGGRASHEQFF.

The chain is built from TRBV24-1 and TRBJ2-2. Germline V gives CDR1 KGHDR, CDR2 SFDVKD. The CDR3 sequence is 11 residues long. The CDR3 sequence is CATSETGELFF.

The gene calls are TRBV11-2 and TRBJ2-2; the D gene TCRdb calls, TRBD2, cannot be checked with no DNA. The CDR3 is made up of 17 amino acids. Germline V lookup: CDR1 SGHAT, CDR2 FQNNGV. CDR3 region: CASSWTLYSGRAGELFF.